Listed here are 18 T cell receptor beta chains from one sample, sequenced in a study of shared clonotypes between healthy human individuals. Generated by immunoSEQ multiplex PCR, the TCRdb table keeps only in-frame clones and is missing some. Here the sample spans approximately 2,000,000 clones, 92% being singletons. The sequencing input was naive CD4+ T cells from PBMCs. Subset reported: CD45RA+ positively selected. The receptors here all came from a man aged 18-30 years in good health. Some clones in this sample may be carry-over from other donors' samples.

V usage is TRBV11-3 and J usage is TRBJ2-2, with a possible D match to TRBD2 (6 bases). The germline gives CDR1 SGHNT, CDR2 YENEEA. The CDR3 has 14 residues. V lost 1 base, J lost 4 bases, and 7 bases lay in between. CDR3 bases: TGTGCCAGCAGCTTAGGGAGGGGCACCGGGGAGCTGTTTTTT. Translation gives CASSLGRGTGELFF.

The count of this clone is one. The CDR3 DNA reads TGCGCCAGCAGCGCCAGCCAAACTTTGAACACTGAAGCTTTCTTT. Protein sequence: CASSASQTLNTEAFF. The gene calls are TRBV4-3 and TRBJ1-1; no firm D call. Per the germline V gene, CDR1 is LGHNA and CDR2 is YSLEER. This CDR3 region has 15 residues. Trimming took 5 bases from V and 0 from J, leaving 13 bases between them.

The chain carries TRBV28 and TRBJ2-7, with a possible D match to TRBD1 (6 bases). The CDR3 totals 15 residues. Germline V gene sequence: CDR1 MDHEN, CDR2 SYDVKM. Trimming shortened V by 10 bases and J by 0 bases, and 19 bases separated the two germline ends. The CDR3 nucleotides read TGTGCCACCACAGGTGCCGGGACATCCTCCTACGAGCAGTACTTC. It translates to CATTGAGTSSYEQYF.

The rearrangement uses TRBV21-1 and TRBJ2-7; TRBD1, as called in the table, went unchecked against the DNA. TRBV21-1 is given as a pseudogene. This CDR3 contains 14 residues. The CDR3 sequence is CASSRDRRTYEQYF. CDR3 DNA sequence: TGTGCCAGCAGCCGGGACAGGAGAACCTACGAGCAGTACTTC.

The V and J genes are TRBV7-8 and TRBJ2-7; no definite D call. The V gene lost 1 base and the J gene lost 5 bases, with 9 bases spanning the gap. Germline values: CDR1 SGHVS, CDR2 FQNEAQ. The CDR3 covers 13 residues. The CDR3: CASSLELSHEQYF. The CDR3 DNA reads TGTGCCAGCAGCTTAGAGTTGAGCCACGAGCAGTACTTC. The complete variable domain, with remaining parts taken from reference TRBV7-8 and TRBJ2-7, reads GAGVSQSPRYKVAKRGQDVALRCDPISGHVSLFWYQQALGQGPEFLTYFQNEAQLDKSGLPSDRFFAERPEGSVSTLKIQRTQQEDSAVYLCASSLELSHEQYFGPGTRLTVT.

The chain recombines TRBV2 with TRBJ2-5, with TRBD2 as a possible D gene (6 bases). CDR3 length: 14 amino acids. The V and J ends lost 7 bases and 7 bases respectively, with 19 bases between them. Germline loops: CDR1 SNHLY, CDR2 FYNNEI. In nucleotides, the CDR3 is TGTGCCAGCACCAGGGACTCGGGGGTTACGACCCAGTACTTC. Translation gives CASTRDSGVTTQYF.

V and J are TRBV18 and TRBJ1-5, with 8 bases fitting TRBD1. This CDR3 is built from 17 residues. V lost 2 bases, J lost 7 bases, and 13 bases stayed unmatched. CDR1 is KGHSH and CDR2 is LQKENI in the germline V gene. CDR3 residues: CASSPSLGQGRHQPQHF. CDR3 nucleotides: TGTGCCAGCTCACCATCCCTTGGACAGGGAAGGCACCAGCCCCAGCATTTT.

The CDR3 bases are TGTGCCAGCAGTTTACCCCCCCCCGGGGGCGGGAGGCTAACCTACGAGCAGTACTTC. This gives the protein CASSLPPPGGGRLTYEQYF. J is TRBJ2-7 and V is TRBV28; 8 nucleotides line up with TRBD2. Trimming cost V 2 bases and J 2 bases; bases outside gene matches: 17. This CDR3 contains 19 residues. CDR1 and CDR2 from the germline V gene are MDHEN and SYDVKM.

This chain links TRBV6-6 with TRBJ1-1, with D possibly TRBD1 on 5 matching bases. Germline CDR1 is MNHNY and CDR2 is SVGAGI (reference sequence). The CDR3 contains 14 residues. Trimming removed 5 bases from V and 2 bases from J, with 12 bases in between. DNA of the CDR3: TGTGCCAGCAGTCATGATGGACAAAACACTGAAGCTTTCTTT. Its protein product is CASSHDGQNTEAFF.

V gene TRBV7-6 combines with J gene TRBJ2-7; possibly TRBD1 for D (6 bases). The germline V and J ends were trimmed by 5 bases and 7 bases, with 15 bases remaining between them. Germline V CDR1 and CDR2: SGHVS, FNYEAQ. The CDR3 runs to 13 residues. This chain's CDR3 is CASSLQGSREQYF. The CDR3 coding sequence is TGTGCCAGCAGCCTACAGGGTTCCCGGGAGCAGTACTTC.

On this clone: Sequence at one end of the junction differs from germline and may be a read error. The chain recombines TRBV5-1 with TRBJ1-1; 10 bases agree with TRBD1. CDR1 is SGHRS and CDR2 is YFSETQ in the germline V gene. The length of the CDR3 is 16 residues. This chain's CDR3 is CASSLALGQGFTEAFF. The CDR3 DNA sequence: TGCGCCAGCAGCTTGGCCCTGGGACAGGGGTTCACTGAAGCTTTTTTT.

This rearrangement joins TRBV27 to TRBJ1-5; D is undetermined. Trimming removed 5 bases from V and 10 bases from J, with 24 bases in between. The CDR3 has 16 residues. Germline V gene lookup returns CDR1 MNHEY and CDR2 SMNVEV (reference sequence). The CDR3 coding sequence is TGTGCCAGCAGTCCTATTAGGTTCGAGGGAATCAGCCCCCAGCATTTT. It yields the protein CASSPIRFEGISPQHF.

In DNA, the CDR3 is TGTGCCAGCAGTATGCCGGGGGCCCTAGGGCAGTACTTC. This codes for CASSMPGALGQYF. The chain links TRBV28 to TRBJ2-7; D assignment may be TRBD1 or TRBD2 (6 bases each). From germline, CDR1 is MDHEN and CDR2 SYDVKM. V was cut by 5 bases and J by 9 bases, with 17 bases left in between. The CDR3 runs to 13 residues. Together with reference TRBV28 and TRBJ2-7, the CDR3 gives the full variable domain: DVKVTQSSRYLVKRTGEKVFLECVQDMDHENMFWYRQDPGLGLRLIYFSYDVKMKEKGDIPEGYSVSREKKERFSLILESASTNQTSMYLCASSMPGALGQYFGPGTRLTVT.

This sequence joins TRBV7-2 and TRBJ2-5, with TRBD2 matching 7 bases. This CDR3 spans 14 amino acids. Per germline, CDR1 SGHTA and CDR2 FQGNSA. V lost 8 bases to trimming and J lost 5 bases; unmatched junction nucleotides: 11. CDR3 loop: CASRKAGEWETQYF. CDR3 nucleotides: TGTGCCAGCCGGAAGGCGGGGGAGTGGGAGACCCAGTACTTC.

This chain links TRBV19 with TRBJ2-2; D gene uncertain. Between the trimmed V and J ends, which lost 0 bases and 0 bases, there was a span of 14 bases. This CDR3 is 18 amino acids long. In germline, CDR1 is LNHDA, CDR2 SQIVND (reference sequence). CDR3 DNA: TGTGCCAGTAGTATAGATCTGGCTTCACCGGCGAACACCGGGGAGCTGTTTTTT. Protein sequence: CASSIDLASPANTGELFF.

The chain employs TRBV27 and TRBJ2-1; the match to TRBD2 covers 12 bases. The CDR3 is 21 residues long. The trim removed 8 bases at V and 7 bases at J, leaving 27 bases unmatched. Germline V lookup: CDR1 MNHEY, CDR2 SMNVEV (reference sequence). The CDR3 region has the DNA TGTGCCAGCCGGCAACTTATCTCTCGACTAGCGGGAGAGGCAGGGAAGAATGAGCAGTTCTTC. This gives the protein CASRQLISRLAGEAGKNEQFF.

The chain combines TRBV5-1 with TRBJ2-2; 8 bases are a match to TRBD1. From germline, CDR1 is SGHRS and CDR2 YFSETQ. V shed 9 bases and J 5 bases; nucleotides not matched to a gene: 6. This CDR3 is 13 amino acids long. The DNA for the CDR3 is TGCGCCACCGGGACAGGAACTACCGGGGAGCTGTTTTTT. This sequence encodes CATGTGTTGELFF.

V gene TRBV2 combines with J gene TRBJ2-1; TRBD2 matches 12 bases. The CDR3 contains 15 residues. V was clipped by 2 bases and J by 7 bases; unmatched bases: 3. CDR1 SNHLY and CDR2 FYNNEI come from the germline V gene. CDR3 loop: CASSESLAGGNEQFF. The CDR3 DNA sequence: TGTGCCAGCAGTGAAAGTCTAGCGGGAGGGAATGAGCAGTTCTTC.